The 27 T cell receptor beta chains below come from one sample, sequenced in a study of blood T cell repertoires in COVID-19. Data came from immunoSEQ multiplex PCR; TCRdb stores just in-frame clones and leaves some out. Of more than 200,000 clones in the sample, around four fifths were seen once. Sequencing used peripheral blood. The source of these receptors is a man aged 60 to 69 with acute or convalescent COVID-19.

This sequence joins TRBV5-4 and TRBJ2-5, with TRBD2 matching 9 bases. Germline V gives CDR1 SGHNT, CDR2 YYREEE (reference sequence). The CDR3 is 16 amino acids. V shed 4 bases, J shed 1 base, and the junction held 8 bases outside the gene matches. CDR3: CASSIGNSGGQETQYF. CDR3 DNA: TGTGCCAGCAGCATAGGCAATAGCGGGGGCCAAGAGACCCAGTACTTC.

This clone appeared a few times. The genes are TRBV21-1 and TRBJ1-3; the table calls TRBD1, which could not be checked here. TRBV21-1 is marked as a pseudogene. The CDR3 is made up of 16 amino acids. The CDR3 loop reads CASSKIVVGQVDSIYF. The CDR3 DNA is TGTGCCAGCAGCAAGATAGTGGTGGGACAGGTTGATTCCATATATTTT.

V is TRBV2 and J is TRBJ2-4; 8 bases line up with TRBD2. The V gene end was trimmed by 7 bases and the J gene end by 4 bases; junction bases not matched to a gene: 9. The CDR3 is made up of 15 amino acids. Germline V gene data show CDR1 as SNHLY and CDR2 as FYNNEI. DNA for the CDR3: TGTGCCAGCAAAACGAGCGGGGGACTAAAAAACATTCAGTACTTC. Translation: CASKTSGGLKNIQYF.

The chain has TRBV10-3 and TRBJ2-7; 11 bases are a match to TRBD2. This CDR3 comprises 14 residues. With 5 bases clipped from V and 5 bases from J, the junction kept 5 bases outside the gene matches. CDR1 is ENHRY, CDR2 SYGVKD, per germline. The CDR3 nucleotides read TGTGCCATCAGTCCGACTAGCGGGAACCACGAGCAGTACTTC. The encoded protein is CAISPTSGNHEQYF.

Only a few counts were recorded for this clone. The chain recombines TRBV28 with TRBJ2-5; a weak D match, TRBD2 (6 bases). In germline, CDR1 is MDHEN, CDR2 SYDVKM. The CDR3 loop spans 13 amino acids. V was pared by 5 bases and J by 0 bases, with 7 bases between. The CDR3 bases are TGTGCCAGCAGTCCGGGGGACCAAGAGACCCAGTACTTC. This codes for CASSPGDQETQYF. Together with reference TRBV28 and TRBJ2-5, the CDR3 gives the full variable domain: DVKVTQSSRYLVKRTGEKVFLECVQDMDHENMFWYRQDPGLGLRLIYFSYDVKMKEKGDIPEGYSVSREKKERFSLILESASTNQTSMYLCASSPGDQETQYFGPGTRLLVL.

V and J are TRBV28 and TRBJ1-5; the match to TRBD1 covers 8 bases. Germline V gene sequence: CDR1 MDHEN, CDR2 SYDVKM. The CDR3 is 15 residues long. V trimming: 5 bases; J trimming: 6 bases; junction bases outside the gene matches: 9. As DNA, the CDR3 is TGTGCCAGCAGTAGAGCCAGGGGGCAGGGTCAGCCCCAGCATTTT. Protein: CASSRARGQGQPQHF.

The chain carries TRBV20-1 and TRBJ2-7; D may be TRBD2 (6 bases). The CDR3 loop spans 14 amino acids. The V gene's germline CDR1 is DFQATT and CDR2 SNEGSKA (reference sequence). V dropped 3 bases and J dropped 5 bases, with 17 bases sitting between them. For the CDR3, the DNA is TGCAGTGCTAGTGGTGGCAGGGAGGCCGACGAGCAGTACTTC. As protein: CSASGGREADEQYF.

This clone appeared a single time. The rearrangement joins TRBV15 to TRBJ2-7; 13 bases fit TRBD2. This CDR3 is built from 17 residues. Trimming at V came to 3 bases and at J to 2 bases, leaving 7 bases not matched to a gene. Germline lookup yields CDR1 LNHNV and CDR2 YYDKDF (reference sequence). The CDR3 nucleotides are TGTGCCACCAGCAGGGGACCGGGACTAGCGGGGCCCTACGAGCAGTACTTC. Translated, it gives CATSRGPGLAGPYEQYF.

The V and J genes are TRBV11-2 and TRBJ2-7, with TRBD1 identical over 10 bases. The CDR3 covers 14 residues. V lost 5 bases to trimming and J lost 3 bases; unmatched junction nucleotides: 4. Germline CDR1 reads SGHAT; CDR2 reads FQNNGV. CDR3 nucleotides: TGTGCCAGCAGCCGGGGACAGGGGATCTACGAGCAGTACTTC. This sequence encodes CASSRGQGIYEQYF.

The chain joins TRBV19 to TRBJ1-5; the D is unclear. CDR1 LNHDA and CDR2 SQIVND come from the germline V gene (reference sequence). V lost 1 base and J lost 2, with 6 bases in between. There are 14 residues in the CDR3. CDR3 region: CASSIAGGNQPQHF. The CDR3 region has the DNA TGTGCCAGTAGTATAGCCGGAGGCAATCAGCCCCAGCATTTT.

As to this clone: This sample includes further DNA sequences coding for the same CDR3. V usage is TRBV30 and J usage is TRBJ1-5; tentative D call: TRBD1 (5 bases). The CDR3 runs 13 residues. Germline CDR1 and CDR2: GTSNPN and SVGIG (reference sequence). Deletions cut 0 bases from V and 4 bases from J, with 7 bases between. In DNA, the CDR3 is TGTGCCTGGAGTGTGGGGGGAAATCAGCCCCAGCATTTT. It translates to CAWSVGGNQPQHF.

This clone was found a few times. This rearrangement joins TRBV19 to TRBJ2-1; 9 bases match TRBD2. Germline CDR1 is LNHDA and CDR2 is SQIVND (reference sequence). The CDR3 loop spans 17 amino acids. V was clipped by 0 bases and J by 8 bases; unmatched bases: 11. CDR3 loop: CASSIEFSGSLLYEQFF. The CDR3 bases are TGTGCCAGTAGTATAGAGTTTAGCGGGAGTCTCCTCTATGAGCAGTTCTTC. The whole variable domain, filled in from reference TRBV19 and TRBJ2-1, reads DGGITQSPKYLFRKEGQNVTLSCEQNLNHDAMYWYRQDPGQGLRLIYYSQIVNDFQKGDIAEGYSVSREKKESFPLTVTSAQKNPTAFYLCASSIEFSGSLLYEQFFGPGTRLTVL.

The J gene is TRBJ2-5, the V gene TRBV2, with 10 bases lining up with TRBD2. The V and J ends lost 4 bases and 1 base, in that order; junction bases with no gene match: 12. Germline CDR1 and CDR2: SNHLY and FYNNEI. The CDR3 length is 18 residues. This CDR3 is CASSGTPSGGIIQETQYF. The CDR3 DNA follows: TGTGCCAGCAGTGGGACCCCTAGCGGGGGTATTATCCAAGAGACCCAGTACTTC.

J is TRBJ2-1 and V is TRBV28, with TRBD1 identical over 9 bases. Losses at the gene ends were 7 bases for V and 8 bases for J; bases not matched to a gene: 6. CDR3 length: 13 residues. Germline CDR1 reads MDHEN; CDR2 reads SYDVKM. The CDR3 DNA reads TGTGCCAGCATCGCGGGACAGGGCCATGAGCAGTTCTTC. Its translation is CASIAGQGHEQFF. Full variable domain (rest looked up from reference TRBV28 and TRBJ2-1): DVKVTQSSRYLVKRTGEKVFLECVQDMDHENMFWYRQDPGLGLRLIYFSYDVKMKEKGDIPEGYSVSREKKERFSLILESASTNQTSMYLCASIAGQGHEQFFGPGTRLTVL.

This chain joins TRBV4-3 and TRBJ1-1; 11 bases match TRBD1. Per germline, CDR1 LGHNA and CDR2 YSLEER. The length of the CDR3 is 16 residues. Unmatched junction bases numbered 8, after V lost 4 bases and J lost 4 bases. The CDR3 DNA is TGCGCCAGCAGCCGGGACAGGGGGAGTTCCGGCACTGAAGCTTTCTTT. This codes for CASSRDRGSSGTEAFF.

The CDR3 loop reads CASSALTSGTYTDTQYF. In DNA form, the CDR3 reads TGTGCCAGCAGCGCCTTGACTAGCGGGACATACACAGATACGCAGTATTTT. The chain employs TRBV9 and TRBJ2-3; 11 positions match TRBD2. CDR3 size: 17 residues. V dropped 3 bases and J dropped 2; count of bases not matched to a gene: 8. From germline, CDR1 is SGDLS and CDR2 YYNGEE.

This chain uses TRBV7-8 with TRBJ2-5; D is possibly TRBD1 (6 bases). The CDR3 is made up of 16 amino acids. Trimming shortened V by 2 bases and J by 5 bases, and 18 bases separated the two germline ends. The germline V gene encodes CDR1 SGHVS and CDR2 FQNEAQ. The CDR3 DNA reads as TGTGCCAGCAGCTTAATCAAGTCAAAGAGGGGGGAGACCCAGTACTTC. It codes for CASSLIKSKRGETQYF.

The V and J genes are TRBV7-9 and TRBJ1-1; TRBD1 might be the D (6 bases). The CDR3 runs 14 residues. Germline V gene lookup returns CDR1 SEHNR and CDR2 FQNEAQ (reference sequence). Trimming stripped 4 bases from V and 3 bases from J, with 12 bases between. In nucleotides, the CDR3 is TGTGCCAGCAGCTCAGGGGATGTGCACACTGAAGCTTTCTTT. Protein sequence: CASSSGDVHTEAFF.

This clone was detected only a few times. V usage is TRBV7-3 and J usage is TRBJ2-7; the match to TRBD1 covers 8 bases. The CDR3 sequence is 15 residues long. Germline assignment: CDR1 SGHTA and CDR2 FQGTGA. Trimming took 5 bases from V and 4 from J; bases not matched to a gene: 10. CDR3 in amino acids: CASSPRGQGPYEQYF. DNA for the CDR3: TGTGCCAGCAGCCCCAGAGGACAGGGCCCTTACGAGCAGTACTTC. The variable domain in full, completed from reference TRBV7-3 and TRBJ2-7, reads GAGVSQTPSNKVTEKGKYVELRCDPISGHTALYWYRQSLGQGPEFLIYFQGTGAADDSGLPNDRFFAVRPEGSVSTLKIQRTERGDSAVYLCASSPRGQGPYEQYFGPGTRLTVT.

The chain recombines TRBV5-8 with TRBJ2-2; 10 nucleotides line up with TRBD1. The germline V gene has CDR1 SGHTS and CDR2 YDEGEE. This CDR3 has 15 residues. Trimming removed 4 bases from V and 4 bases from J; junction bases left unmatched: 4. As DNA, the CDR3 is TGTGCCAGCAGCCGACGGACAGGGGGCACCGGGGAGCTGTTTTTT. Protein sequence: CASSRRTGGTGELFF.

The rearrangement joins TRBV7-8 to TRBJ2-7; weak D call: TRBD2 (7 bases). The ends were cut back, 5 bases at V and 0 bases at J, with 14 bases in the middle. The length of the CDR3 is 15 residues. The germline V gene encodes CDR1 SGHVS and CDR2 FQNEAQ. CDR3 nucleotides: TGTGCCAGCAGCCGCCGGGGGGCGGTCTCCTACGAGCAGTACTTC. Encoded protein: CASSRRGAVSYEQYF.

V gene TRBV5-1 combines with J gene TRBJ2-3; 15 positions match TRBD2. The CDR3 extends over 18 amino acids. In germline, CDR1 is SGHRS, CDR2 YFSETQ. The J segment lost 5 bases and the V segment lost 4 bases, leaving 11 bases of the junction unmatched. The chain's CDR3 is CASSGAGTSGGYGDTQYF. The CDR3 region has the DNA TGCGCCAGCAGCGGGGCCGGGACTAGCGGGGGGTACGGAGATACGCAGTATTTT.

This chain joins TRBV5-1 and TRBJ1-4; 9 bases fit TRBD1. CDR3 length equals 17 residues. CDR1 SGHRS and CDR2 YFSETQ come from the germline V gene. J gave up 3 bases and V 5 bases, and 11 bases lay outside the gene matches. Written as DNA, the CDR3 is TGCGCCAGCAGTAGAACAGGGGGCGTATCAGCTAATGAAAAACTGTTTTTT. It yields the protein CASSRTGGVSANEKLFF.

The chain links TRBV7-3 to TRBJ1-3; D ambiguous. The CDR3 extends over 14 amino acids. CDR1 is SGHTA, CDR2 FQGTGA, per germline. Trimming cost V 5 bases and J 4 bases, with 12 bases left between them. Written as DNA, the CDR3 is TGTGCCAGCAGCCCGGGAAGCGAGGGAAACACCATATATTTT. It codes for CASSPGSEGNTIYF.

This clone was counted a few times. The chain recombines TRBV19 with TRBJ1-1; possible D gene TRBD1, 5 bases. The CDR3 sequence is 15 residues long. V lost 4 bases, J lost 0 bases, and 12 bases lay in between. The germline gives CDR1 LNHDA, CDR2 SQIVND (reference sequence). CDR3 bases: TGTGCCAGTAGTACGGACATTCTCATGAACACTGAAGCTTTCTTT. This gives the protein CASSTDILMNTEAFF.

The gene calls are TRBV9 and TRBJ2-7; 11 positions match TRBD2. The V gene end was trimmed by 0 bases and the J gene end by 2 bases; junction bases not matched to a gene: 7. The CDR3 loop spans 17 amino acids. Germline CDR1 SGDLS, CDR2 YYNGEE. DNA for the CDR3: TGTGCCAGCAGCGTAGGAATAGCGGGAGGGTTCCCCTACGAGCAGTACTTC. Translating gives CASSVGIAGGFPYEQYF. Variable domain in full (rest from reference TRBV9 and TRBJ2-7): DSGVTQTPKHLITATGQRVTLRCSPRSGDLSVYWYQQSLDQGLQFLIQYYNGEERAKGNILERFSAQQFPDLHSELNLSSLELGDSALYFCASSVGIAGGFPYEQYFGPGTRLTVT.

V usage is TRBV28 and J usage is TRBJ2-3, with D unresolved. This CDR3 spans 15 amino acids. The V and J ends lost 5 bases and 4 bases respectively, with 16 bases between them. CDR1 and CDR2 (germline): MDHEN, SYDVKM. In DNA, the CDR3 is TGTGCCAGCAGTCTTATCCCAGGTCGCCCAGATACGCAGTATTTT. It yields the protein CASSLIPGRPDTQYF.